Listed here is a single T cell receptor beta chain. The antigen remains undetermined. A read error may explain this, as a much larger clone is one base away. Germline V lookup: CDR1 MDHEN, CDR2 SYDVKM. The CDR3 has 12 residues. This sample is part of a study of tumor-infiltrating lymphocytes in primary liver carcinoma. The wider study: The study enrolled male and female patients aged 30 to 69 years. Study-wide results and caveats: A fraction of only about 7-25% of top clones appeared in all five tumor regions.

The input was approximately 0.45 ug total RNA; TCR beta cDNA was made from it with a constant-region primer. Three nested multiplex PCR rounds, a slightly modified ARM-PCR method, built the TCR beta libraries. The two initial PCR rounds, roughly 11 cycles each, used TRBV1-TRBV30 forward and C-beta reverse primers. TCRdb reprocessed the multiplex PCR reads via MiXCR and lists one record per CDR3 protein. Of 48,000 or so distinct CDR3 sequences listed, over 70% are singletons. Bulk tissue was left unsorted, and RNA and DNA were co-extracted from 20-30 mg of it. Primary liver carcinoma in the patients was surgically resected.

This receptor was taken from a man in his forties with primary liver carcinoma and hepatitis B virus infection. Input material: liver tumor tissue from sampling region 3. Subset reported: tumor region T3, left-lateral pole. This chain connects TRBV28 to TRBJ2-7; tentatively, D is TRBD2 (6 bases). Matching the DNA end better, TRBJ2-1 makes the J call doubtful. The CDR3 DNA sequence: TGTGCCAGCAGCCCCACGCGGGGCGAGCAGTTCTTC. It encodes CASSPTRGEQFF.